Described below is a single T cell receptor (beta chain) sequence and its context. What it recognizes is unknown. This sample was taken from a study of OX40 agonist ivuxolimab in advanced cancers. At the level of the study: A mean age of 60 years, range roughly 20 to 85, was recorded, and roughly 83% were male. Whole-study results and caveats: Averaging showed that CD8+ T cells had more expanded clones than CD4+ did.

V shed 0 bases, J shed 5 bases, and the junction held 2 bases outside the gene matches. The CDR3 spans 15 residues. CDR1 and CDR2 (germline): SGHRS, YFSETQ. Some clones are missing from TCRdb's copy, which holds only in-frame ones; the method was immunoSEQ multiplex PCR. The sample holds 40,000 or so clones, 80% to 95% seen once. The gene calls are TRBV5-1 and TRBJ2-2, with 9 nucleotides matching TRBD1. The source of this sequence is an adult with an advanced solid tumor such as melanoma, head and neck, liver or kidney cancer. The sequencing used CD4+ or CD8+ T cells sorted from blood, collected in a trial of the OX40 agonist ivuxolimab. CDR3 sequence (DNA): TGCGCCAGCAGCTTGGGGACAGGGGTGACCGGGGAGCTGTTTTTT. This sequence encodes CASSLGTGVTGELFF.